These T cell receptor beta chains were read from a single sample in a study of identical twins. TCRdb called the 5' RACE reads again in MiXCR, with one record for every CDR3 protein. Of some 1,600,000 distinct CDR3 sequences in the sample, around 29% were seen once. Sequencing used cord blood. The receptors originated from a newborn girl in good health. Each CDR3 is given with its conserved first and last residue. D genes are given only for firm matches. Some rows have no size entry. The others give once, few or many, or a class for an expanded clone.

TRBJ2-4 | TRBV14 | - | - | CASSARTAWKAKNIQYF | TGTGCCAGCAGCGCCCGGACAGCTTGGAAGGCCAAAAACATTCAGTACTTC
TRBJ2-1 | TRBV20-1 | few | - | CSARDGQGGNEQFF | TGCAGTGCTAGAGATGGGCAGGGCGGTAATGAGCAGTTCTTC
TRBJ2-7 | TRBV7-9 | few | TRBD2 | CASSRGLAGSYNEQYF | TGTGCCAGCAGCCGAGGACTAGCGGGCTCCTACAATGAGCAGTACTTC
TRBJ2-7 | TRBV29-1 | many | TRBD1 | CSVLRDHRGLVEEQYF | TGCAGCGTCCTTAGGGATCACAGGGGGCTAGTTGAAGAGCAGTACTTC
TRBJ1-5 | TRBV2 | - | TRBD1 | CAGSGTAYQPQHF | TGTGCCGGGTCAGGGACAGCTTATCAGCCCCAGCATTTT
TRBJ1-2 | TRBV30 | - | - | CAWSVGRTYGYTF | TGTGCCTGGAGTGTCGGGCGGACCTATGGCTACACCTTC
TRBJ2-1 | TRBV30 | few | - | CAWTKGGPNEQFF | TGTGCCTGGACCAAAGGGGGTCCGAATGAGCAGTTCTTC
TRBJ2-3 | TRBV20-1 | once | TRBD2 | CSARAGGPGTDTQYF | TGCAGTGCGAGAGCGGGAGGGCCGGGCACAGATACGCAGTATTTT
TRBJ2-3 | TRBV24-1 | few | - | CATSDLRRGGDTQYF | TGTGCCACCAGTGATTTACGCAGGGGGGGCGATACGCAGTATTTT
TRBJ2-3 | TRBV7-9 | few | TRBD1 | CASSLGQGRLDTQYF | TGTGCCAGCAGCTTGGGACAGGGCCGTTTGGATACGCAGTATTTT
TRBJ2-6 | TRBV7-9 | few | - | CASSLGQTSGANVLTF | TGTGCCAGCAGCTTAGGACAGACCTCTGGGGCCAACGTCCTGACTTTC
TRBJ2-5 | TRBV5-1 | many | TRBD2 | CASSLAGGEETQYF | TGTGCCAGCAGTTTAGCGGGAGGGGAAGAGACCCAGTACTTC
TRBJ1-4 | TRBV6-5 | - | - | CASSYEGTRDEKLFF | TGTGCCAGCAGTTACGAGGGGACCCGAGATGAAAAACTGTTTTTT
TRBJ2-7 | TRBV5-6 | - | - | CASSLGLLGQYF | TGTGCCAGCAGCTTAGGACTACTCGGGCAGTACTTC
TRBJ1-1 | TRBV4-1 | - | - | CASSQLPGTEAFF | TGCGCCAGCAGCCAATTGCCAGGCACTGAAGCTTTCTTT
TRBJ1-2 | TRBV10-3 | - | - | CAISESRAGGYTF | TGTGCCATCAGTGAGTCGAGGGCAGGGGGCTACACCTTC
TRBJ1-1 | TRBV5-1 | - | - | CASSLTWTTSAEAFF | TGCGCCAGCAGCTTGACTTGGACAACTAGTGCTGAAGCTTTCTTT
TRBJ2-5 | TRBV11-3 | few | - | CASSLGFSEQETQYF | TGTGCCAGCAGCTTAGGTTTTTCGGAACAAGAGACCCAGTACTTC
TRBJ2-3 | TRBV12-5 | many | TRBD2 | CASGLGLAGTDTQYF | TGTGCTAGTGGTTTGGGACTAGCGGGCACAGATACGCAGTATTTT
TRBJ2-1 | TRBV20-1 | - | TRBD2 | CSARSGTRGNNEQFF | TGCAGTGCTAGATCCGGGACTAGAGGGAACAATGAGCAGTTCTTC
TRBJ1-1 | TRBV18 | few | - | CASSILNRDTEAFF | TGTGCCAGCTCAATCCTAAACAGGGACACTGAAGCTTTCTTT
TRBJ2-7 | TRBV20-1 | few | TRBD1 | CSARDRGQYYEQYF | TGCAGTGCTAGAGATCGGGGACAGTACTACGAGCAGTACTTC
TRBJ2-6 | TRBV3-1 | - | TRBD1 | CASSQDYGGQGAVGANVLTF | TGTGCCAGCAGCCAAGATTATGGGGGACAGGGGGCGGTTGGGGCCAACGTCCTGACTTTC
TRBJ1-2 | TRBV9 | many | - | CASSVRTGEGYTF | TGTGCCAGCAGCGTCAGAACGGGTGAAGGCTACACCTTC
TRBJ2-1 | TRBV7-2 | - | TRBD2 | CASRIAGDYNEQFF | TGTGCCAGCAGGATAGCGGGGGATTACAATGAGCAGTTCTTC
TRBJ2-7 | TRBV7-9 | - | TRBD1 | CASSLALGTVYEQYF | TGTGCCAGCAGCTTAGCCCTGGGGACAGTCTACGAGCAGTACTTC
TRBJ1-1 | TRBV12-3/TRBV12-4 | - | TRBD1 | CATIRGSVWNTEAFF | TGTGCCACCATCAGGGGGTCGGTGTGGAACACTGAAGCTTTCTTT
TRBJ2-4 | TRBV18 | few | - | CASSPVELQNIQYF | TGTGCCAGCTCACCCGTTGAGCTCCAAAACATTCAGTACTTC
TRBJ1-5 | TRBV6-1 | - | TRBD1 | CAGTPGQSNQPQHF | TGTGCCGGCACCCCGGGACAGAGCAATCAGCCCCAGCATTTT
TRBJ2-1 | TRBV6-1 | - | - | CASSVARLSYNEQFF | TGTGCCAGCAGTGTCGCGAGGCTCTCCTACAATGAGCAGTTCTTC
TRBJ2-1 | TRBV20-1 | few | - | CSASDTQDPYEQFF | TGCAGTGCTAGCGATACCCAGGACCCCTATGAGCAGTTCTTC
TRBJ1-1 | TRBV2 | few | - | CASRVGLNTEAFF | TGTGCCAGCAGGGTGGGGTTGAACACTGAAGCTTTCTTT
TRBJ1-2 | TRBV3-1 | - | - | CVSSLNKAGSGYTF | TGTGTCAGCAGCCTCAATAAGGCAGGGAGTGGCTACACCTTC
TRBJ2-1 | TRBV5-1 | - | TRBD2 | CASSLRAGPLNEQFF | TGCGCCAGCAGCCTGCGAGCGGGGCCGCTTAATGAGCAGTTCTTC
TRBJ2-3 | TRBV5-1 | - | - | CASSLPSRATDTQYF | TGCGCCAGCAGCTTGCCTAGCAGGGCCACAGATACGCAGTATTTT
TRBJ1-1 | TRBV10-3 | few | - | CAISSPPGSNTEAFF | TGTGCCATCAGTTCACCACCGGGGTCGAACACTGAAGCTTTCTTT
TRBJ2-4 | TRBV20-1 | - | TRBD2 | CSARGLAGSSKNIQYF | TGCAGTGCTAGAGGGCTAGCGGGAAGTTCCAAAAACATTCAGTACTTC
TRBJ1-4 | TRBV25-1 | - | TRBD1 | CASSRNRDRAIINEKLFF | TGTGCCAGCAGCAGAAACCGGGACAGGGCAATTATTAATGAAAAACTGTTTTTT
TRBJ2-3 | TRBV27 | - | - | CASRSVVPTDTQYF | TGTGCCAGCAGATCAGTAGTTCCCACAGATACGCAGTATTTT
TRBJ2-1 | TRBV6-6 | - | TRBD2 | CASRTLAGGYNEQFF | TGTGCCAGCAGAACTCTAGCGGGGGGTTACAATGAGCAGTTCTTC
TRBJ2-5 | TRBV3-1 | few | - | CASSQVGPWETQYF | TGTGCCAGCAGCCAAGTAGGGCCTTGGGAGACCCAGTACTTC
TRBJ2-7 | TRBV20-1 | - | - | CSARPFGGGVSEQYF | TGCAGTGCTAGACCCTTCGGCGGGGGCGTTAGCGAGCAGTACTTC
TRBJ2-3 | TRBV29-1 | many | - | CSVEKDGPQDTQYF | TGCAGCGTTGAAAAGGACGGGCCCCAAGATACGCAGTATTTT
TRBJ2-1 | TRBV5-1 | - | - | CASSLIARGGNEQFF | TGCGCCAGCAGCTTGATTGCCAGGGGAGGCAATGAGCAGTTCTTC
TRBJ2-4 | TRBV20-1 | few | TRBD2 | CQPGLAGETAKNIQYF | TGCCAACCGGGACTAGCGGGGGAAACGGCCAAAAACATTCAGTACTTC
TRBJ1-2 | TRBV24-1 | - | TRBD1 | CATSDGQAPNYGYTF | TGTGCCACCAGTGACGGACAGGCCCCTAACTATGGCTACACCTTC
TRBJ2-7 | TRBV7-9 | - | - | CASSLSVNSYEQYF | TGTGCCAGCAGCTTATCGGTCAACTCCTACGAGCAGTACTTC
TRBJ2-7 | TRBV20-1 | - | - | CSARGARGRQYEQYF | TGCAGTGCTAGAGGTGCTCGGGGACGGCAGTACGAGCAGTACTTC
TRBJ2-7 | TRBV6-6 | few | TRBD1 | CASSPDRAASEQYF | TGTGCCAGCAGTCCTGACAGGGCAGCATCCGAGCAGTACTTC
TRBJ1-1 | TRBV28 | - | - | CASSLGADNTEAFF | TGTGCCAGCAGTTTAGGGGCAGATAACACTGAAGCTTTCTTT
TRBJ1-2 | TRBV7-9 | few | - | CASSLVPYYGYTF | TGTGCCAGCAGCTTAGTGCCGTACTATGGCTACACCTTC
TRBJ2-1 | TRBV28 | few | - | CASTLVALNEQFF | TGTGCCAGCACTTTAGTGGCGCTCAATGAGCAGTTCTTC